This T cell receptor beta chain was observed in a study of blood T cell repertoires in COVID-19. CDR1 is SQVTM, CDR2 ANQGSEA, per germline. The CDR3 consists of 14 residues. The V and J ends lost 7 bases and 2 bases, in that order; junction bases with no gene match: 4. Assay: immunoSEQ multiplex PCR; the TCRdb copy retains only in-frame clones and omits some. Of nearly 250,000 clones detected, more than 75% appear once; the ten largest clones hold around 2%. Material: PBMCs or T cells enriched from blood (not recorded which). The chain is built from TRBV29-1 and TRBJ2-1; 11 positions agree with TRBD2. This clonotype originated in a woman aged 50 to 60 who had recovered from COVID-19. CDR3 region: CSGGLAGTYNEQFF. The CDR3 DNA reads TGCAGCGGCGGACTAGCGGGTACCTACAATGAGCAGTTCTTC.